This T cell receptor beta chain was sequenced during a study of T cell changes during pregnancy in multiple sclerosis. V lost 5 bases and J lost 12, with 13 bases in between. CDR3 length: 12 amino acids. The germline V gene has CDR1 MDHEN and CDR2 SYDVKM. Assay used: immunoSEQ multiplex PCR; TCRdb lists only in-frame clones, some missing. The table includes roughly 42,000 clones, 89% detected once. The sequence came from a female donor with multiple sclerosis, enrolled in a pregnancy study. The chain uses TRBV28 and TRBJ2-2, with D tentatively TRBD2 (5 bases). The sample here was CD4+ T cells from peripheral blood mononuclear cells, taken in the first trimester of pregnancy. In DNA form, the CDR3 reads TGTGCCAGCAGTCCAACAAGGGAGCAGCTGTTTTTT. Its translation: CASSPTREQLFF. The full variable domain, its missing parts supplied by reference TRBV28 and TRBJ2-2, is DVKVTQSSRYLVKRTGEKVFLECVQDMDHENMFWYRQDPGLGLRLIYFSYDVKMKEKGDIPEGYSVSREKKERFSLILESASTNQTSMYLCASSPTREQLFFGEGSRLTVL.